Shown below are 15 T cell receptor beta chains from a single sample sequenced in a study of blood T cell repertoires in COVID-19. Profiled with immunoSEQ multiplex PCR; TCRdb holds only in-frame clones, not every one. The table includes 220,000 or so clones, about four fifths detected once. The sample was PBMCs or T cells enriched from blood (not recorded which). These receptors were obtained from a woman aged 60-70 years who had recovered from COVID-19.

This clone was counted a few times. The rearrangement uses TRBV10-3 and TRBJ2-5, with 10 bases matching TRBD2. Germline values: CDR1 ENHRY, CDR2 SYGVKD. The trim removed 0 bases at V and 5 bases at J, leaving 6 bases unmatched. The length of the CDR3 is 16 residues. CDR3 nucleotide sequence: TGTGCCATCAGTGAGTCAGGAGCGGGGGGGCCGGAGACCCAGTACTTC. It specifies CAISESGAGGPETQYF.

This clone came up a few times. CDR3 loop: CASRAGTGNYGYTF. CDR3 nucleotides: TGTGCCAGCAGAGCCGGGACAGGGAACTATGGCTACACCTTC. This chain uses TRBV6-5 with TRBJ1-2; 9 bases are a match to TRBD1. Germline-derived CDR1 and CDR2 are MNHEY and SVGAGI. The V and J ends lost 6 bases and 2 bases, in that order; junction bases with no gene match: 4. The CDR3 is 14 residues long.

This sequence joins TRBV7-9 and TRBJ2-1, with 10 positions matching TRBD2. Germline CDR1 is SEHNR and CDR2 is FQNEAQ (reference sequence). CDR3 length: 17 residues. Losses at the gene ends were 4 bases for V and 3 bases for J; bases not matched to a gene: 9. CDR3 residues: CASSSPWGTSVYNEQFF. The CDR3 bases are TGTGCCAGCAGCTCCCCTTGGGGGACTAGCGTCTACAATGAGCAGTTCTTC.

The chain combines TRBV24-1 with TRBJ1-5, with 9 bases fitting TRBD1. The CDR3 extends over 16 amino acids. Trimming cost V 9 bases and J 2 bases; bases outside gene matches: 10. Germline values: CDR1 KGHDR, CDR2 SFDVKD. This CDR3 is CATCPRQGEGNQPQHF. The CDR3 nucleotides are TGTGCCACCTGCCCTAGACAGGGGGAAGGCAATCAGCCCCAGCATTTT.

This clone was recorded once. This chain connects TRBV6-5 to TRBJ1-1; no definite D call. CDR3 length equals 14 residues. Trimming shortened V by 7 bases and J by 1 base, and 13 bases separated the two germline ends. The germline gives CDR1 MNHEY, CDR2 SVGAGI. The CDR3 DNA follows: TGTGCCAGCACGGAGCTCTTCCGGAACACTGAAGCTTTCTTT. Residues: CASTELFRNTEAFF.

V is TRBV7-9 and J is TRBJ2-7; 11 bases align to TRBD2. Losses at the gene ends were 4 bases for V and 2 bases for J; bases not matched to a gene: 13. The CDR3 runs 18 residues. The germline V gene encodes CDR1 SEHNR and CDR2 FQNEAQ (reference sequence). CDR3 in amino acids: CASSSPAGLAGLTYEQYF. As DNA, the CDR3 is TGTGCCAGCAGCTCTCCCGCCGGACTAGCGGGCCTGACCTACGAGCAGTACTTC.

The rearrangement uses TRBV9 and TRBJ1-3, with 7 bases lining up with TRBD1. This CDR3 is 16 amino acids long. The V segment lost 3 bases and the J segment 0 bases; nucleotides outside the gene matches: 6. From germline, CDR1 is SGDLS and CDR2 YYNGEE. In nucleotides, the CDR3 is TGTGCCAGCAGCGCAACAGGGGTTCGCTCTGGAAACACCATATATTTT. Its protein product is CASSATGVRSGNTIYF.

The CDR3 sequence is CASSLGRDSTDTQYF. The CDR3 DNA sequence: TGTGCCAGCAGTTTAGGGCGGGATAGCACAGATACGCAGTATTTT. The rearrangement links TRBV27 to TRBJ2-3; TRBD2 is a possible D gene (6 bases). In germline, CDR1 is MNHEY, CDR2 SMNVEV (reference sequence). The CDR3 covers 15 residues. Trimming stripped 2 bases from V and 0 bases from J, with 9 bases between.

The chain combines TRBV11-2 with TRBJ1-1; D is unclear. V lost 2 bases to trimming and J lost 3 bases, with 7 bases between them. CDR3 length equals 13 residues. Germline lookup yields CDR1 SGHAT and CDR2 FQNNGV. The CDR3 here is CASSLREDTEAFF. In DNA, the CDR3 is TGTGCCAGCAGCTTACGGGAGGACACTGAAGCTTTCTTT.

The chain links TRBV3-1 (or the pseudogene TRBV3-2) to TRBJ2-1; TRBD2 agrees at 8 bases. CDR1 is LGHDT and CDR2 is YNNKEL in the germline V gene (reference sequence). Trimming at V came to 1 base and at J to 10 bases, leaving 9 bases not matched to a gene. This CDR3 is 15 amino acids long. The CDR3 protein is CASSQGGLAVDEQFF. The CDR3 nucleotides are TGTGCCAGCAGCCAAGGAGGACTAGCCGTCGACGAGCAGTTCTTC.

A few counts support this clone. The genes are TRBV15 and TRBJ1-5; tentative D call: TRBD1 (5 bases). The CDR3 runs 14 residues. Germline loops: CDR1 LNHNV, CDR2 YYDKDF (reference sequence). The germline V and J ends were trimmed by 0 bases and 5 bases, with 8 bases remaining between them. The CDR3 nucleotides are TGTGCCACCAGCAGAGATTCCAGGGATCAGCCCCAGCATTTT. This encodes CATSRDSRDQPQHF.

The chain joins TRBV6-2 or TRBV6-3 to TRBJ1-2, with a tentative D call TRBD1 (5 bases). Germline assignment: CDR1 MNHEY and CDR2 SVGEGT. V dropped 4 bases and J dropped 5 bases, with 8 bases sitting between them. The CDR3 runs 12 residues. Here the CDR3 reads CASSSPGYGYTF. The CDR3 DNA is TGTGCCAGCAGTTCCCCAGGGTATGGCTACACCTTC.

The chain joins TRBV11-2 to TRBJ1-1; 11 bases fit TRBD1. The CDR3 runs 13 residues. V shed 1 base, J shed 8 bases, and the junction held 0 bases outside the gene matches. Looked up from germline, CDR1 is SGHAT and CDR2 is FQNNGV. CDR3 DNA sequence: TGTGCCAGCAGCTTAGGGGACAGGGGGGAAGCTTTCTTT. Its protein product is CASSLGDRGEAFF.

This sequence joins TRBV9 and TRBJ1-3, with a possible D match to TRBD1 (6 bases). Trimming removed 3 bases at V and 0 bases at J, with 19 bases between. Germline CDR1 reads SGDLS; CDR2 reads YYNGEE. The CDR3 covers 18 residues. CDR3 sequence (DNA): TGTGCCAGCAGCGCCCTGAGAGGACAGACCAGCTCTGGAAACACCATATATTTT. Protein: CASSALRGQTSSGNTIYF.

The chain links TRBV5-1 to TRBJ2-7; TRBD1 aligns across 10 bases. J gave up 3 bases and V 1 base, and 7 bases lay outside the gene matches. The CDR3 contains 16 residues. Germline lookup yields CDR1 SGHRS and CDR2 YFSETQ. The CDR3 bases are TGCGCCAGCAGCTTGAGGGGACAGGGGATGAACTACGAGCAGTACTTC. Translation: CASSLRGQGMNYEQYF. Combining the CDR3 with reference TRBV5-1 and TRBJ2-7 gives the whole variable domain KAGVTQTPRYLIKTRGQQVTLSCSPISGHRSVSWYQQTPGQGLQFLFEYFSETQRNKGNFPGRFSGRQFSNSRSEMNVSTLELGDSALYLCASSLRGQGMNYEQYFGPGTRLTVT.